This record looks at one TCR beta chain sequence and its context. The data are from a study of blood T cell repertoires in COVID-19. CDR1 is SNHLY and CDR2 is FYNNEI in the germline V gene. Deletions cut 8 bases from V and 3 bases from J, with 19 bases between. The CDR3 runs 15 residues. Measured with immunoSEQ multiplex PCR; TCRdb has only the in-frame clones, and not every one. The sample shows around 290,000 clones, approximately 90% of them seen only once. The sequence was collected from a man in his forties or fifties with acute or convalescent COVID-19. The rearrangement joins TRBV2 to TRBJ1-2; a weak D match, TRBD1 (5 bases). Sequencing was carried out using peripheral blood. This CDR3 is CASLLRGGVHYGYTF. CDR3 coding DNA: TGTGCCAGCTTACTCCGGGGGGGGGTACACTATGGCTACACCTTC.